The rows below give T cell receptor beta chains drawn from one sample of a study of blood T cell repertoires in COVID-19. Sequencing used immunoSEQ multiplex PCR; TCRdb keeps in-frame clones, though not all of them. The sample has roughly 300,000 clones, roughly 87% seen once. The sequencing input was peripheral blood. The receptors stem from a man younger than 35 with active or convalescent COVID-19. Both conserved end residues are part of each CDR3. A D gene is named only where the DNA matches it firmly.

CDR3 protein	D gene	J gene	V gene	CDR3 length
CASSLTTGELFF	NA	TRBJ2-2	TRBV11-3	12
CASSGDRGAYGYTF	TRBD1	TRBJ1-2	TRBV5-6	14
CASSPDRGDYGYTF	TRBD1	TRBJ1-2	TRBV5-1	14
CASSKRQGDVAFF	TRBD1	TRBJ1-1	TRBV18	13
CASSQDLAGDLVSWGDEQFF	TRBD2	TRBJ2-1	TRBV4-2	20
CASSLLGLAGTGETQYF	TRBD2	TRBJ2-5	TRBV28	17
CASSVSGNRETQYF	TRBD2	TRBJ2-5	TRBV7-6	14
CATGTGNSGANVLTF	TRBD1	TRBJ2-6	TRBV5-1	15
CASSLEGLAMETQYF	TRBD2	TRBJ2-5	TRBV5-1	15
CASSQDHSYDTQYF	NA	TRBJ2-3	TRBV4-3	14
CASGRTGGIDGYTF	TRBD1	TRBJ1-2	TRBV5-6	14
CASSLETDRLSYEQYF	TRBD1	TRBJ2-7	TRBV5-1	16
CASSKVRTGPALSGNTIYF	NA	TRBJ1-3	TRBV4-1	19
CASSSWTEGIYGYTF	NA	TRBJ1-2	TRBV9	15
CASRGGGPYNEQFF	NA	TRBJ2-1	TRBV9	14
CASSFGGHSYEQYF	NA	TRBJ2-7	TRBV6-2/TRBV6-3	14
CASSLGTGGASFAEAFF	TRBD1	TRBJ1-1	TRBV5-1	17
CASSRKGALFGNIQYF	NA	TRBJ2-4	TRBV6-2/TRBV6-3	16
CASRASGLTYEQYF	NA	TRBJ2-7	TRBV2	14
CARQAGSDNSPLHF	NA	TRBJ1-6	TRBV10-1	14
CASSINSGTAYNEQFF	TRBD1	TRBJ2-1	TRBV19	16
CASSLGQGGTGELFF	NA	TRBJ2-2	TRBV5-1	15
CASSVGQRNQPQHF	TRBD1	TRBJ1-5	TRBV9	14
CASSHLIDGDIEQFF	NA	TRBJ2-1	TRBV4-3	15
CASGSRVSEQYF	NA	TRBJ2-7	TRBV12-5	12
CASSLRQGNEKLFF	TRBD1	TRBJ1-4	TRBV7-9	14
CASSHGTRPFADTQYF	NA	TRBJ2-3	TRBV4-1	16
CASSLLGGGQYSYEQYF	NA	TRBJ2-7	TRBV6-6	17
CASRAASGGGSSGEQYF	TRBD2	TRBJ2-7	TRBV2	17
CASRGLAGEQYF	TRBD2	TRBJ2-7	TRBV2	12
CSVVPPWVARTEQFF	NA	TRBJ2-1	TRBV29-1	15
CASSVAAGGGNTEAFF	NA	TRBJ1-1	TRBV9	16
CASSFDRPSNYGYTF	NA	TRBJ1-2	TRBV5-6	15
CASSDSGGAMTQYF	TRBD2	TRBJ2-5	TRBV25-1	14
CASSSGLNTEAFF	NA	TRBJ1-1	TRBV19	13
CASSGDRGRNQPQHF	TRBD1	TRBJ1-5	TRBV19	15
CASSLLAGVGDTQYF	TRBD2	TRBJ2-3	TRBV9	15
CASSREGGTKETQYF	TRBD2	TRBJ2-5	TRBV6-2/TRBV6-3	15
CASRPDSNTGELFF	NA	TRBJ2-2	TRBV7-3	14
CASSSGTGGLAKNIQYF	TRBD1	TRBJ2-4	TRBV7-6	17
CASSVGAGFLYEQYF	NA	TRBJ2-7	TRBV9	15
CASSHPPDREDYGYTF	TRBD1	TRBJ1-2	TRBV7-9	16
CASGSVGVYGYTF	NA	TRBJ1-2	TRBV13	13
CASTPGGGGLYGYTF	NA	TRBJ1-2	TRBV19	15
CAMRRSGGTEAFF	TRBD1	TRBJ1-1	TRBV5-4	13
CASSLSSGGDTQYF	TRBD2	TRBJ2-3	TRBV27	14
CASSPGLAGGSGELFF	TRBD2	TRBJ2-2	TRBV5-1	16
CASSEHGGGLLITEAFF	NA	TRBJ1-1	TRBV6-1	17
CSVPPTRPPHYGYTF	NA	TRBJ1-2	TRBV29-1	15
CASAGRAGGEQYF	NA	TRBJ2-7	TRBV12-3/TRBV12-4	13
CASSLWGQQLFNYGYTF	TRBD1	TRBJ1-2	TRBV7-2	17
CASSQDILDSAYSPLHF	NA	TRBJ1-6	TRBV4-2	17